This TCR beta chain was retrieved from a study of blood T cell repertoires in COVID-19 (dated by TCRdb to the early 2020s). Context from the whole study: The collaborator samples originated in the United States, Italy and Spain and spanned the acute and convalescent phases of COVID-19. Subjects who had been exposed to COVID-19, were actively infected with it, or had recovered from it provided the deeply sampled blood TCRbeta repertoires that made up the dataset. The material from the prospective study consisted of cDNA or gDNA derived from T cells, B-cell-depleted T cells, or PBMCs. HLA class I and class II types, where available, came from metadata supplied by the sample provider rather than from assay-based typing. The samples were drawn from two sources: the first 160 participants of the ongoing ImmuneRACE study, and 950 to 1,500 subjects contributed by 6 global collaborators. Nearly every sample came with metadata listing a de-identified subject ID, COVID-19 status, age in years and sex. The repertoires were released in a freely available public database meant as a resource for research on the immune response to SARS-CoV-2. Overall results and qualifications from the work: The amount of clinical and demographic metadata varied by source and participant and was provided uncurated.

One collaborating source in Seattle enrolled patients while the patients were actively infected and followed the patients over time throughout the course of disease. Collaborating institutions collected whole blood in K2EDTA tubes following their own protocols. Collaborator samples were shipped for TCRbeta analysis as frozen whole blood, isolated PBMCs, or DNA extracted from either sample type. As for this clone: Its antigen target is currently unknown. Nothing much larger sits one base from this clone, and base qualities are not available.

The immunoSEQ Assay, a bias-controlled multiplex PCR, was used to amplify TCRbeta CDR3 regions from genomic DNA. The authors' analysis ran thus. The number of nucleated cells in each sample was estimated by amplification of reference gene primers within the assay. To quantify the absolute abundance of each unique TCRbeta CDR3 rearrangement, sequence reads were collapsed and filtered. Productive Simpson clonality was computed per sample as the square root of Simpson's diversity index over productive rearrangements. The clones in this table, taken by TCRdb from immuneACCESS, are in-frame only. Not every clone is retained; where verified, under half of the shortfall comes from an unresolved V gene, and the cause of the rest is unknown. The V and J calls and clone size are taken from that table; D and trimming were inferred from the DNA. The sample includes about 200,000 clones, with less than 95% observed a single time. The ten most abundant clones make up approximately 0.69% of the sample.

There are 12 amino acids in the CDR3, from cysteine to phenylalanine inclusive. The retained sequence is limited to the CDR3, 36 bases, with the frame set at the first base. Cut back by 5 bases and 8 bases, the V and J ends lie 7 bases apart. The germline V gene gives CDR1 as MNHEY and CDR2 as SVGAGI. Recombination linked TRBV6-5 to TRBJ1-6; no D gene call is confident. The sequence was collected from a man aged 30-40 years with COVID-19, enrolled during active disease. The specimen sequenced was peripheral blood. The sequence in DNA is TGTGCCAGCAGTCGTAATTATTCACCCCTCCACTTT. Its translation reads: CASSRNYSPLHF.